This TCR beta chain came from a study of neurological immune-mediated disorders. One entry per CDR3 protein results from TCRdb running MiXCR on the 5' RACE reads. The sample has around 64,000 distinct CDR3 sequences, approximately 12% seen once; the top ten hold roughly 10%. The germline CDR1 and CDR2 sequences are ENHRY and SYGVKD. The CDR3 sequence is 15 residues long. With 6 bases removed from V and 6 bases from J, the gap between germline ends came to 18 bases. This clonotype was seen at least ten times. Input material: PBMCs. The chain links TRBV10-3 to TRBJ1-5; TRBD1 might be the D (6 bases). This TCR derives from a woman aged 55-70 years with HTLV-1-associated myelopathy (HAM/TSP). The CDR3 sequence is CAISYGAGVGQPQHF. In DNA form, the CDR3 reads TGTGCCATCAGCTATGGGGCAGGGGTTGGTCAGCCCCAGCATTTT.